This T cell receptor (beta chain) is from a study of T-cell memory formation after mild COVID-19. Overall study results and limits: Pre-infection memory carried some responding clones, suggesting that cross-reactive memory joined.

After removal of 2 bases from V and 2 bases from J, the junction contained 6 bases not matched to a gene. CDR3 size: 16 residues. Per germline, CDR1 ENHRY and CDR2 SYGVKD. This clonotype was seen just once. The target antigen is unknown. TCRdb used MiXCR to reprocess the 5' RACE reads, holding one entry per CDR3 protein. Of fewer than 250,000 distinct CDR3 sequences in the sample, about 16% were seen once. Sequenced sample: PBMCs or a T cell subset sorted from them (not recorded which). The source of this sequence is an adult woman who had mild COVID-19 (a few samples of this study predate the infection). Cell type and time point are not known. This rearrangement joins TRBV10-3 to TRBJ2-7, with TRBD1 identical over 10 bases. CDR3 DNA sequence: TGTGCCATCAGTGAGAGGACAGGGGGGACAACCTACGAGCAGTACTTC. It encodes CAISERTGGTTYEQYF.